This passage covers 7 T cell receptor beta chains from one sample sequenced in a study of T cell repertoires in cytomegalovirus infection. TCRdb independently ran MiXCR on the reads; one entry per CDR3 protein. This table has just over 300,000 distinct CDR3 sequences, roughly 15% appearing once. Sequencing used PBMCs. The receptors were sampled from a human donor in good health (CMV status not recorded). Some clones in this sample may be carry-over from other donors' samples.

The gene calls are TRBV29-1 and TRBJ1-5; 7 nucleotides line up with TRBD1. The CDR3 is 15 amino acids. J was trimmed by 0 bases and V by 6 bases; bases with no gene match: 8. Germline V gene sequence: CDR1 SQVTM, CDR2 ANQGSEA. CDR3 protein: CSVRTGTDSNQPQHF. The CDR3 DNA reads as TGCAGCGTGAGGACAGGAACCGATAGCAATCAGCCCCAGCATTTT.

This clonotype was seen at least ten times. V usage is TRBV5-1 and J usage is TRBJ2-5; no firm D call. This CDR3 has 15 residues. V lost 1 base to trimming and J lost 5 bases, with 15 bases between them. The germline CDR1 and CDR2 sequences are SGHRS and YFSETQ. CDR3 sequence: CASSLIGFSQETQYF. Here the CDR3 DNA reads TGCGCCAGCAGCTTGATCGGGTTCTCGCAGGAGACCCAGTACTTC.

This sequence joins TRBV2 and TRBJ1-6; D is uncertain. This CDR3 has 15 amino acids. The germline V and J ends were trimmed by 2 bases and 7 bases, with 12 bases remaining between them. Germline V lookup: CDR1 SNHLY, CDR2 FYNNEI. CDR3 coding DNA: TGTGCCAGCAGTGAAAGGCAGGCAGTAAATTCACCCCTCCACTTT. Translation: CASSERQAVNSPLHF.

This clonotype came up a few times. DNA for the CDR3: TGTGCCAGCAGCCACTACTCAAACAATCAGCCCCAGCATTTT. This codes for CASSHYSNNQPQHF. The chain carries TRBV28 and TRBJ1-5; D is unresolved. Looked up from germline, CDR1 is MDHEN and CDR2 is SYDVKM. There are 14 residues in the CDR3. Between the trimmed V and J ends, which lost 6 bases and 3 bases, there was a span of 12 bases.

There are a few counts of this clonotype. The rearrangement uses TRBV29-1 and TRBJ2-3; D tentatively reads TRBD1 or TRBD2 (6 bases each). This CDR3 region has 14 residues. CDR1 SQVTM and CDR2 ANQGSEA come from the germline V gene. The germline V and J ends were trimmed by 3 bases and 4 bases, with 14 bases remaining between them. The DNA of the CDR3 is TGCAGCGTTGACTCCGGGGGCGGCGCAGATACGCAGTATTTT. This translates into CSVDSGGGADTQYF.

This chain joins TRBV4-2 and TRBJ1-3; TRBD1 might be the D (5 bases). Germline assignment: CDR1 LGHNA and CDR2 YNFKEQ. V was cut by 0 bases and J by 0 bases, with 12 bases left in between. The CDR3 spans 17 residues. Written as DNA, the CDR3 is TGTGCCAGCAGCCAAGAGCCAGGGCTTAGCTCTGGAAACACCATATATTTT. Encoded protein: CASSQEPGLSSGNTIYF.

A few counts support this clonotype. This chain connects TRBV12-5 to TRBJ1-1; D might be TRBD1 (5 bases). The CDR3 has 13 amino acids. The V gene lost 6 bases and the J gene lost 1 base, with 9 bases spanning the gap. Germline V lookup: CDR1 LGHNT, CDR2 FRNRAP. In nucleotides, the CDR3 is TGTGCTAGTGGCTCGGACAAGAACACTGAAGCTTTCTTT. This encodes CASGSDKNTEAFF. Full variable domain (missing parts from reference TRBV12-5 and TRBJ1-1): DARVTQTPRHKVTEMGQEVTMRCQPILGHNTVFWYRQTMMQGLELLAYFRNRAPLDDSGMPKDRFSAEMPDATLATLKIQPSEPRDSAVYFCASGSDKNTEAFFGQGTRLTVV.